This TCR beta chain was profiled in a study of early T cells in non-severe SARS-CoV-2 infection. Study details: The chains were unpaired, and the sequenced material was bulk RNA from unsorted whole blood. Study outcomes and limitations: Using VDJdb, the matching emphasized anti-spike CD8 responses while missing private and CD4 specificities.

The protocol attached unique molecular identifiers to individual cDNA molecules. Using its own MiXCR run on the 5' RACE reads, TCRdb lists one record per CDR3 protein. The sample lists fewer than 40,000 distinct CDR3 sequences, around 5.7% occurring once. This clonotype occurred many times. Its target is unknown. Losses at the gene ends were 6 bases for V and 5 bases for J; bases not matched to a gene: 10. Germline assignment: CDR1 SQVTM and CDR2 ANQGSEA. The CDR3 sequence is 14 residues long. The receptor was derived from an adult who was a healthcare worker with PCR-confirmed SARS-CoV-2 infection or an uninfected control (not recorded which). The sample comprised whole blood. The rearrangement links TRBV29-1 to TRBJ2-1, with 7 nucleotides matching TRBD1. CDR3 nucleotide sequence: TGCAGCGTCTCCCTCGTTAGGGGGCACAATGAGCAGTTCTTC. Its protein product is CSVSLVRGHNEQFF.